Below, one TCR beta chain is given with its context. This record belongs to a study of blood T cell repertoires in COVID-19. Under the authors' procedure: For nucleated cells, counts were estimated from reference gene primer amplification. Produced via immunoSEQ multiplex PCR; TCRdb's table is partial and in-frame only. The V and J calls and the clone size are those of that table, but D and trimming were determined from the DNA. This sample has approximately 180,000 clones, with 65% to 90% found just once. Enrolled through a virtual design, the participants were between 18 and 89 years of age and came from around 25 US areas. Participants' own reports of clinical history determined their cohort assignment. V lost 5 bases to trimming and J lost 2 bases, with 13 bases between them. CDR1 and CDR2 from the germline V gene are MNHEY and SMNVEV (reference sequence). The CDR3 runs 15 residues.

This sequence originates from a man aged 45-65 years who had recovered from COVID-19. The rearrangement joins TRBV27 to TRBJ2-1, with D tentatively TRBD2 (6 bases). The sample was PBMCs or T cells enriched from blood (not recorded which). The CDR3 region has the DNA TGTGCCAGCAGTCCCATCGGGGGTACCTACAATGAGCAGTTCTTC. This translates into CASSPIGGTYNEQFF.